This TCR beta chain is drawn from a study of cytomegalovirus exposure and HLA in healthy donors. CDR1 MNHEY and CDR2 SVGAGI come from the germline V gene. With 2 bases clipped from V and 5 bases from J, the junction kept 2 bases outside the gene matches. This CDR3 has 14 residues. Amplification used 60 Vbeta primers and 13 Jbeta primers. Profiling relied on immunoSEQ multiplex PCR, and the TCRdb table lists in-frame clones only, not all of them. This table has tens of thousands of clones, approximately 74% appearing once. Sequencing input: PBMCs. The chain recombines TRBV6-5 with TRBJ1-4, with 7 bases that match TRBD1. The sequence was collected from a woman in her fifties or sixties in good health and CMV-seropositive. The CDR3 nucleotides read TGTGCCAGCAGTTACCTAGGGGGCAATGAAAAACTGTTTTTT. It yields the protein CASSYLGGNEKLFF.